This T cell receptor beta chain appears in the sequencing data of a study of T-cell memory formation after mild COVID-19. TCRdb reprocessed the 5' RACE reads with MiXCR, giving one entry per CDR3 protein. Among around 400,000 distinct CDR3 sequences listed, 24% were seen once. CDR1 SGHRS and CDR2 YFSETQ come from the germline V gene. The CDR3 consists of 14 residues. The V and J ends lost 5 bases and 5 bases, in that order; junction bases with no gene match: 6. The genes are TRBV5-1 and TRBJ1-4; 7 bases align to TRBD1. The material sequenced was PBMCs or a T cell subset sorted from them (not recorded which). This sequence originates from an adult woman who had mild COVID-19 (a few samples of this study predate the infection). Cell type and time point are not known. CDR3 sequence reads: CASRTGFGNEKLFF. The CDR3 DNA sequence: TGCGCCAGCAGGACAGGGTTTGGGAATGAAAAACTGTTTTTT. The full variable domain, rest sourced from reference TRBV5-1 and TRBJ1-4, is KAGVTQTPRYLIKTRGQQVTLSCSPISGHRSVSWYQQTPGQGLQFLFEYFSETQRNKGNFPGRFSGRQFSNSRSEMNVSTLELGDSALYLCASRTGFGNEKLFFGSGTQLSVL.